The 9 T cell receptor beta chains below all came from one sample that was sequenced in a study of neurological immune-mediated disorders. Time point denoted: longitudinal time-point 2. TCRdb used MiXCR to reprocess the 5' RACE reads, holding one entry per CDR3 protein. This table has some 60,000 distinct CDR3 sequences, roughly 9.8% appearing once. What was sequenced was PBMCs. These receptor sequences come from a man aged 25 to 40 in good health.

This clonotype was seen at least ten times. The chain combines TRBV4-1 with TRBJ2-3; TRBD2 is a possible D gene (6 bases). Trimming left V 4 bases short and J 3 bases short, with 14 bases between. Looked up from germline, CDR1 is MGHRA and CDR2 is YSYEKL. CDR3 length: 15 residues. The CDR3 bases are TGCGCCAGCAGCCTAAGCCCTCGGGAGACAGATACGCAGTATTTT. This gives the protein CASSLSPRETDTQYF.

Many counts were recorded for this clonotype. The rearrangement joins TRBV5-1 to TRBJ2-5; 7 nucleotides agree with TRBD2. Germline CDR1 is SGHRS and CDR2 is YFSETQ. V lost 4 bases, J lost 5 bases, and 11 bases stayed unmatched. There are 15 residues in the CDR3. For the CDR3, the DNA is TGCGCCAGCAGCAAATCAGGCGGGAGATGGGAGACCCAGTACTTC. It yields the protein CASSKSGGRWETQYF.

This clonotype was seen a handful of times. The V call is TRBV20-1, the J call TRBJ2-2; tentatively, D is TRBD2 (6 bases). The germline V gene has CDR1 DFQATT and CDR2 SNEGSKA (reference sequence). The ends were cut back, 2 bases at V and 5 bases at J, with 9 bases in the middle. The length of the CDR3 is 13 residues. CDR3 in amino acids: CSARQGGTGELFF. The CDR3 DNA reads TGCAGTGCTAGACAGGGAGGAACCGGGGAGCTGTTTTTT.

Comments on this clonotype: An end of the junction differs from the germline gene, which may be a read error. The chain has TRBV7-2 and TRBJ2-1, with TRBD2 identical over 8 bases. Germline CDR1 and CDR2: SGHTA and FQGNSA. There are 14 residues in the CDR3. CDR3 DNA: TGTGCCAGCAGCCTAGCGGGCGTTCTCGGTGAGCAGTTCTTC. Protein sequence: CASSLAGVLGEQFF.

Regarding this clonotype: This may come from a read error, since a much larger clone is one base off. The CDR3 sequence is CSVKGTGYRDTQYF. The CDR3 DNA is TGCAGCGTCAAGGGGACAGGGTACCGAGATACGCAGTATTTT. The J gene is TRBJ2-3, the V gene TRBV29-1; 9 nucleotides agree with TRBD1. V lost 6 bases and J lost 5; bases outside the gene matches: 9. CDR1 and CDR2 (germline): SQVTM, ANQGSEA. The CDR3 has 14 residues.

The V gene is TRBV27, the J gene TRBJ2-7, with TRBD2 identical over 11 bases. The germline V gene has CDR1 MNHEY and CDR2 SMNVEV (reference sequence). The CDR3 spans 15 residues. The V gene end was trimmed by 5 bases and the J gene end by 4 bases; junction bases not matched to a gene: 7. CDR3 sequence (DNA): TGTGCCAGCAGTCCCGGACTAGCGGGTGGATACGAGCAGTACTTC. It encodes CASSPGLAGGYEQYF.

This clonotype was recorded a few times. The J gene is TRBJ2-1, the V gene TRBV20-1, with 7 bases aligning to TRBD2. The germline V gene has CDR1 DFQATT and CDR2 SNEGSKA (reference sequence). The CDR3 has 12 amino acids. V dropped 2 bases and J dropped 8; count of bases not matched to a gene: 3. DNA for the CDR3: TGCAGTGCTAGAACTAGCGTGGATGAGCAGTTCTTC. Protein: CSARTSVDEQFF.

This clonotype was found many times. The chain couples TRBV20-1 to TRBJ2-5, with D hard to call. The CDR3 length is 13 residues. Germline CDR1 DFQATT, CDR2 SNEGSKA (reference sequence). The V and J ends lost 6 bases and 2 bases respectively, with 13 bases between them. CDR3 DNA sequence: TGCAGTGCCCACGGACGGGTACAAGAGACCCAGTACTTC. It translates to CSAHGRVQETQYF.

This clonotype has a count of ten or more. This chain joins TRBV7-9 and TRBJ2-5; 9 positions agree with TRBD2. The V gene's germline CDR1 is SEHNR and CDR2 FQNEAQ (reference sequence). The CDR3 is 14 residues long. J gave up 5 bases and V 5 bases, and 6 bases lay outside the gene matches. CDR3 loop: CASSRGLAEETQYF. DNA for the CDR3: TGTGCCAGCAGCAGGGGACTAGCTGAGGAGACCCAGTACTTC.